The present TCR beta chain was sequenced within a study of blood T cell repertoires in COVID-19. Study details: Samples taken during acute and convalescent COVID-19 were collected in the United States, Italy and Spain. T cells, B-cell-depleted T cells, or PBMCs supplied cDNA or gDNA.

Some clones are missing from TCRdb's copy, which holds only in-frame ones; the method was immunoSEQ multiplex PCR. The table records 650,000 to 800,000 clones, approximately 90% of them present only once. V was cut by 0 bases and J by 2 bases, with 11 bases left in between. Germline V gene data show CDR1 as SGHDT and CDR2 as YYEEEE. This CDR3 is built from 15 residues. With regard to this clone: Other nucleotide sequences from this sample produce the same CDR3.

This chain connects TRBV5-6 to TRBJ1-1; D may be TRBD1 (5 bases). The TCR was taken from a woman aged 18-29 years with acute or convalescent COVID-19. The sample taken for sequencing was peripheral blood. This chain's CDR3 is CASSLGGQGNTEAFF. The CDR3 DNA reads as TGTGCCAGCAGCTTGGGGGGCCAGGGCAACACTGAAGCTTTCTTT.